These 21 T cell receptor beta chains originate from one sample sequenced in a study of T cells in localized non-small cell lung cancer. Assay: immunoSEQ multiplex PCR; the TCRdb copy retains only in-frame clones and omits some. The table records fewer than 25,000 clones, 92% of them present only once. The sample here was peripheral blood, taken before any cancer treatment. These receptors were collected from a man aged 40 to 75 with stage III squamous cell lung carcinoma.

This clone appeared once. The CDR3 DNA reads as TGTGCCAGCAGTGCCTCGCCCGGGAACGGGGAGCTGTTTTTT. Translated, it gives CASSASPGNGELFF. The gene calls are TRBV6-4 and TRBJ2-2, with a possible D match to TRBD2 (5 bases). This CDR3 contains 14 residues. Germline V gene sequence: CDR1 MRHNA, CDR2 SNTAGT. The V and J ends lost 4 bases and 7 bases respectively, with 13 bases between them.

Here the CDR3 DNA reads TGTGCCAGCAGCTTAGAACGGGGGGGCCGGCATACGCAGTATTTT. This translates into CASSLERGGRHTQYF. The V and J genes are TRBV7-2 and TRBJ2-3, with 8 bases identical to TRBD2. The J segment lost 7 bases and the V segment lost 1 base, leaving 7 bases of the junction unmatched. The CDR3 is 15 amino acids. Germline V gene data show CDR1 as SGHTA and CDR2 as FQGNSA.

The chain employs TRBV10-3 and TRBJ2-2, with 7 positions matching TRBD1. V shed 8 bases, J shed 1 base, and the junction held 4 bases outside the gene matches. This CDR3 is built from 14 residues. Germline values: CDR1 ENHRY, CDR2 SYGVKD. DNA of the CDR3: TGTGCCATCGGTAGGACAGGGAACACCGGGGAGCTGTTTTTT. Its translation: CAIGRTGNTGELFF.

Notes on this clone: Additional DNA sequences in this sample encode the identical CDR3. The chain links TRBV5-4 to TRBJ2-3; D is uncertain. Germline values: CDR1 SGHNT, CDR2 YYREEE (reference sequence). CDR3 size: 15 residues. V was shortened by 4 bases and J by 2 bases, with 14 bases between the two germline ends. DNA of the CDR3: TGTGCCAGCAGCCCACCGTCTTACCCCACAGATACGCAGTATTTT. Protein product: CASSPPSYPTDTQYF. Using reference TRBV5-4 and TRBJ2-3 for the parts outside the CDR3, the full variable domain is ETGVTQSPTHLIKTRGQQVTLRCSSQSGHNTVSWYQQALGQGPQFIFQYYREEENGRGNFPPRFSGLQFPNYSSELNVNALELDDSALYLCASSPPSYPTDTQYFGPGTRLTVL.

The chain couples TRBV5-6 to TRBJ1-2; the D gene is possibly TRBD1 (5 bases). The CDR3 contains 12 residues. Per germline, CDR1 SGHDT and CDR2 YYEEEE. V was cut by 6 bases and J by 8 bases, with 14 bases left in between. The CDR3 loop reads CASKRRGGGYTF. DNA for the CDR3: TGTGCCAGCAAGCGGAGGGGAGGCGGCTACACCTTC. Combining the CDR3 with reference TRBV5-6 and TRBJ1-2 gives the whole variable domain DAGVTQSPTHLIKTRGQQVTLRCSPKSGHDTVSWYQQALGQGPQFIFQYYEEEERQRGNFPDRFSGHQFPNYSSELNVNALLLGDSALYLCASKRRGGGYTFGSGTRLTVV.

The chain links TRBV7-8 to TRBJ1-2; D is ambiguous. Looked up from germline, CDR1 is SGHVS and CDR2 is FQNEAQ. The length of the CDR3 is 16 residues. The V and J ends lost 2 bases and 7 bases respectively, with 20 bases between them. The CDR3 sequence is CASSLLGFGVLGGYTF. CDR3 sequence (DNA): TGTGCCAGCAGCTTACTGGGCTTTGGTGTTCTCGGTGGCTACACCTTC.

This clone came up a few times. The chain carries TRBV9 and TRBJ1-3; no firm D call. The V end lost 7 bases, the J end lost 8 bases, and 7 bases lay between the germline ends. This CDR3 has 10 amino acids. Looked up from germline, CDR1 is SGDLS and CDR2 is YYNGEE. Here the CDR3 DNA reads TGTGCCAGCCAGAAGGACACCATATATTTT. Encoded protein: CASQKDTIYF.

The CDR3 loop is CASSEGARQPQHF. The CDR3 nucleotides read TGTGCCAGCTCGGAGGGGGCCAGGCAGCCCCAGCATTTT. The V and J genes are TRBV18 and TRBJ1-5, with 7 nucleotides matching TRBD1. CDR1 and CDR2 from the germline V gene are KGHSH and LQKENI. The CDR3 length is 13 residues. V lost 6 bases to trimming and J lost 7 bases; unmatched junction nucleotides: 6.

The CDR3 loop reads CASSPQDLSKNLYEQYF. CDR3 DNA: TGTGCCAGCAGCCCACAGGACCTTTCTAAAAACCTCTACGAGCAGTACTTC. V is TRBV5-4 and J is TRBJ2-7, with a possible D match to TRBD1 (5 bases). The CDR3 totals 17 residues. V lost 4 bases and J 3 bases, leaving 23 bases between the germline ends. Germline V CDR1 and CDR2: SGHNT, YYREEE (reference sequence).

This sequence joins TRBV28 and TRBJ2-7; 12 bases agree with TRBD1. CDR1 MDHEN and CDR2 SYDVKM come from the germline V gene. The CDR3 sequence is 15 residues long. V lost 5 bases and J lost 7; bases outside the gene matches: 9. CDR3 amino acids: CASSRRGQGAGEQYF. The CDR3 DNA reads TGTGCCAGCAGTCGTCGGGGACAGGGGGCTGGGGAGCAGTACTTC.

The CDR3: CASSRLDGNQPQHF. In DNA form, the CDR3 reads TGTGCCAGCAGTCGCTTAGATGGCAATCAGCCCCAGCATTTT. The V gene is TRBV6-6, the J gene TRBJ1-5; no clear D gene. From germline, CDR1 is MNHNY and CDR2 SVGAGI (reference sequence). Trimming removed 5 bases at V and 2 bases at J, with 10 bases between. The CDR3 has 14 residues.

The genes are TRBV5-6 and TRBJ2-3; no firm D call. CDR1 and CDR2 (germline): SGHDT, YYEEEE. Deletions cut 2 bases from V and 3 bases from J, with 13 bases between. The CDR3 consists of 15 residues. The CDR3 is CASSLGGVLTDTQYF. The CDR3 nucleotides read TGTGCCAGCAGCTTAGGTGGCGTTCTAACAGATACGCAGTATTTT.

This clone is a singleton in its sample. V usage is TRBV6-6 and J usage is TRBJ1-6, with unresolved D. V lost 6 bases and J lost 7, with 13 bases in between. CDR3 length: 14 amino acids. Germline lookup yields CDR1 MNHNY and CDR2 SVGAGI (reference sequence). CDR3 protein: CASSPESINSPLHF. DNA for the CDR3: TGTGCCAGCAGCCCCGAATCAATAAATTCACCCCTCCACTTT.

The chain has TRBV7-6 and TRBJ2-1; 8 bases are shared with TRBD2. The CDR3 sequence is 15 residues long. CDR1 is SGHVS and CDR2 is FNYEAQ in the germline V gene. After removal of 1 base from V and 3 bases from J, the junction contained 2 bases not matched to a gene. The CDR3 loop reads CASSLVLADYNEQFF. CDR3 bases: TGTGCCAGCAGCTTAGTACTAGCGGACTACAATGAGCAGTTCTTC. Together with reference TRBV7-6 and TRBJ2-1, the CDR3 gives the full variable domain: GAGVSQSPRYKVTKRGQDVALRCDPISGHVSLYWYRQALGQGPEFLTYFNYEAQQDKSGLPNDRFSAERPEGSISTLTIQRTEQRDSAMYRCASSLVLADYNEQFFGPGTRLTVL.

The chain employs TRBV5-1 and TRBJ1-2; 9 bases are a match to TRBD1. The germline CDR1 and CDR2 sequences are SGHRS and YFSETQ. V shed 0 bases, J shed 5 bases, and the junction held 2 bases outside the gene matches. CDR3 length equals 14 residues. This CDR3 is CASSLEGQGYGYTF. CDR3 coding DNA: TGCGCCAGCAGCTTGGAGGGACAGGGTTATGGCTACACCTTC. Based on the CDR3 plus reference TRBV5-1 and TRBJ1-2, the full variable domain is KAGVTQTPRYLIKTRGQQVTLSCSPISGHRSVSWYQQTPGQGLQFLFEYFSETQRNKGNFPGRFSGRQFSNSRSEMNVSTLELGDSALYLCASSLEGQGYGYTFGSGTRLTVV.

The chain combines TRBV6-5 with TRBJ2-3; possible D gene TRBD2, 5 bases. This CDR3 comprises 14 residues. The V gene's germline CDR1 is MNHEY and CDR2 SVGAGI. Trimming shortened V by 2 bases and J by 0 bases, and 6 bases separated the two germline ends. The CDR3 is CASSYTRSTDTQYF. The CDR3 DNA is TGTGCCAGCAGTTACACTAGGAGCACAGATACGCAGTATTTT.

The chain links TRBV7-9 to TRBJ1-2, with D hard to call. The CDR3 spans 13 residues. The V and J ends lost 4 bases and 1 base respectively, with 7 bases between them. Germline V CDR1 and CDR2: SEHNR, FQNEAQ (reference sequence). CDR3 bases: TGTGCCAGCAGCTCTGGAGTTAACTATGGCTACACCTTC. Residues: CASSSGVNYGYTF.

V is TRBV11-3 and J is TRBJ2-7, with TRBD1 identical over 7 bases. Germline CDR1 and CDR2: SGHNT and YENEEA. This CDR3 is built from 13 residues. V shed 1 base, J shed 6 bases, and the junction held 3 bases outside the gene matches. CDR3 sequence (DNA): TGTGCCAGCAGCTTAGTGCCAGGGGGCGAGCAGTACTTC. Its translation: CASSLVPGGEQYF.

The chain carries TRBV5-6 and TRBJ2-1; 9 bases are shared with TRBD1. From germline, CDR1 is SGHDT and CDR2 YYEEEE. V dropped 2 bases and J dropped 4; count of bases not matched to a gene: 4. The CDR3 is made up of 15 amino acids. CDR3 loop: CASSFGTGNYNEQFF. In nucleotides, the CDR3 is TGTGCCAGCAGCTTTGGGACAGGGAATTACAATGAGCAGTTCTTC. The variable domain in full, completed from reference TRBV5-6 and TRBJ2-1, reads DAGVTQSPTHLIKTRGQQVTLRCSPKSGHDTVSWYQQALGQGPQFIFQYYEEEERQRGNFPDRFSGHQFPNYSSELNVNALLLGDSALYLCASSFGTGNYNEQFFGPGTRLTVL.

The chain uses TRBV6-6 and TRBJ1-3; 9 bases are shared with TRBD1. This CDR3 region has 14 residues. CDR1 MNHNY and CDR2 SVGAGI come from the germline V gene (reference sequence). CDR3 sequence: CATQGTGPPNTIYF. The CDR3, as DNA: TGTGCGACACAAGGGACAGGGCCCCCAAACACCATATATTTT.

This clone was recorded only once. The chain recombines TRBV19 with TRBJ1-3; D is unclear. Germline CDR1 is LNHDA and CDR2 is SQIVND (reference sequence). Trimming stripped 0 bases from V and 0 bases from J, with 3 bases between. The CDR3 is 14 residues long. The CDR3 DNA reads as TGTGCCAGTAGTATAGAGAACTCTGGAAACACCATATATTTT. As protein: CASSIENSGNTIYF.